This T cell receptor beta chain appears in the sequencing data of a study of early T cells in non-severe SARS-CoV-2 infection. Across the study: The sequenced material was bulk RNA from unsorted whole blood, and its chains were unpaired. Study-wide points: VDJdb matches were skewed toward anti-spike CD8 T cell responses.

With 4 bases removed from V and 1 base from J, the gap between germline ends came to 13 bases. Per the germline V gene, CDR1 is SEHNR and CDR2 is FQNEAQ (reference sequence). The CDR3 consists of 15 residues. Each single cDNA molecule received a unique molecular identifier. One entry per CDR3 protein results from TCRdb running MiXCR on the 5' RACE reads. Among 45,000 to 50,000 distinct CDR3 sequences listed, around 6.5% were seen once. This clonotype has a count of ten or more. Its specificity is not known. The receptor comes from an adult who was a healthcare worker with PCR-confirmed SARS-CoV-2 infection or an uninfected control (not recorded which). J is TRBJ1-1 and V is TRBV7-9, with D unresolved. Sample: whole blood, taken at baseline. CDR3 sequence: CASSSRGAGNTEAFF. The CDR3 nucleotides are TGTGCCAGCAGCTCCCGAGGTGCAGGGAACACTGAAGCTTTCTTT.